These T cell receptor beta chains were read from a single sample in a study of T-cell memory formation after mild COVID-19. TCRdb ran MiXCR on the 5' RACE reads and lists one entry per CDR3 protein. The table shows tens of thousands of distinct CDR3 sequences, with roughly 23% occurring only once. Source material: PBMCs or a T cell subset sorted from them (not recorded which). All receptors derive from a man aged 18 to 35 who had mild COVID-19 (a few samples of this study predate the infection). Cell type and time point are not known. Each CDR3 is given with its conserved first and last residue. The size entry is marked missing in some rows and otherwise reads once, few, many or a size class.

NA	TRBJ1-2	TRBV5-5	CASSWDVGQGYGYTF
NA	TRBJ2-3	TRBV20-1	CSARDVREITDTQYF
NA	TRBJ1-1	TRBV5-5	CASSTTSGWNTEAFF
NA	TRBJ1-1	TRBV7-2	CASSPEGGASEAFF
NA	TRBJ2-5	TRBV7-8	CASSFFGLQETQYF
many	TRBJ1-1	TRBV12-3/TRBV12-4	CASSTGEGTEAFF
NA	TRBJ1-3	TRBV6-5	CASSYSGTGGNTIYF
NA	TRBJ1-5	TRBV4-1	CASSQAGQEYQPQHF
few	TRBJ1-6	TRBV5-6	CASSWGGPSSYNSPLHF
few	TRBJ2-5	TRBV7-9	CASSFLDSGGKETQYF
NA	TRBJ2-1	TRBV4-1	CASSQDRAQVDEQFF
few	TRBJ1-2	TRBV5-1	CASSSNMDRGFYGYTF
NA	TRBJ2-7	TRBV27	CASSLSRTGSSYEQYF
NA	TRBJ2-7	TRBV27	CASSFTSLYEQYF
NA	TRBJ2-5	TRBV20-1	CSARPSSLAGEYF
NA	TRBJ2-1	TRBV6-2/TRBV6-3	CASSYSGQSYNEQFF
NA	TRBJ1-1	TRBV13	CASSLSGGAGGNTEAFF
NA	TRBJ2-2	TRBV11-2	CASSSYNTGELFF
NA	TRBJ2-3	TRBV4-2	CASSQEAPTTDTQYF
few	TRBJ2-1	TRBV6-5	CASSLYGYNEQFF
NA	TRBJ1-1	TRBV9	CASSAGTGVKGAFF
few	TRBJ2-3	TRBV25-1	CASSEAGDGDTQYF
NA	TRBJ2-5	TRBV19	CASSHAGTGDRETQYF
NA	TRBJ2-1	TRBV9	CASSVEGALGNEQFF
NA	TRBJ1-4	TRBV7-8	CASSLEPFPFNEKLFF
many	TRBJ2-3	TRBV5-1	CASSLTSSGYTDTQYF
few	TRBJ2-4	TRBV7-8	CASSPQTGSVDIQYF
few	TRBJ2-5	TRBV18	CASLKGETQYF
few	TRBJ2-6	TRBV6-4	CASSVGAGANVLTF
NA	TRBJ2-5	TRBV12-3/TRBV12-4	CASTIGQGAQETQYF
few	TRBJ1-2	TRBV27	CASSWQGSGGYTF
many	TRBJ2-7	TRBV5-1	CASSLVASTYEQYF